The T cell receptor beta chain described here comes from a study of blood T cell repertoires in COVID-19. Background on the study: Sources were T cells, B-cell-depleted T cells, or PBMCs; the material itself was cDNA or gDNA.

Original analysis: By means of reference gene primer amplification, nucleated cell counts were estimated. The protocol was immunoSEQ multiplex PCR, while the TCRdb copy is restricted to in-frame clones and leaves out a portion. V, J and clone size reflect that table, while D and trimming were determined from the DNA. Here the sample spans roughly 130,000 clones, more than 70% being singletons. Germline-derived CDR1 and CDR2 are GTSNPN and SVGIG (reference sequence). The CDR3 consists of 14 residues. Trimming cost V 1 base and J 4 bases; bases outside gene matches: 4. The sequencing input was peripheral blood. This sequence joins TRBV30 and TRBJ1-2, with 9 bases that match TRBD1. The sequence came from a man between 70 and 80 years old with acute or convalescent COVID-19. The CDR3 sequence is CAWSGTGAAYGYTF. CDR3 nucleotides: TGTGCCTGGAGTGGGACAGGGGCGGCCTATGGCTACACCTTC. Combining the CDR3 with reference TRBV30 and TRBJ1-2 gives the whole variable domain SQTIHQWPATLVQPVGSPLSLECTVEGTSNPNLYWYRQAAGRGLQLLFYSVGIGQISSEVPQNLSASRPQDRQFILSSKKLLLSDSGFYLCAWSGTGAAYGYTFGSGTRLTVV.